Listed below are T cell receptor beta chains from one sample, sequenced in a study of blood T cell repertoires in COVID-19. Only in-frame clones appear in the TCRdb table, and some are missing; sequencing was by immunoSEQ multiplex PCR. This table holds 200,000 to 250,000 clones, 84% found once. The sample was peripheral blood. All receptors derive from a woman in her 30s who had recovered from COVID-19. The CDR3 runs from the conserved cysteine through the conserved F or W. Each record gives: J gene, clone size, D gene, V gene, CDR3 protein, CDR3 DNA. A D gene is named only where the DNA matches it firmly. Some rows have no size entry. The others give once, few or many, or a class for an expanded clone.

j_gene: TRBJ2-1; abundance: -; d_gene: TRBD2; v_gene: TRBV4-1; CDR3aa: CASSQEGLAGGPYEQFF; CDR3nt: TGCGCCAGCAGCCAAGAAGGACTAGCGGGAGGGCCCTATGAGCAGTTCTTC
j_gene: TRBJ2-5; abundance: few; d_gene: -; v_gene: TRBV10-1; CDR3aa: CASSESLGGKGRETQYF; CDR3nt: TGCGCCAGCAGTGAGTCGTTAGGCGGGAAAGGGAGAGAGACCCAGTACTTC
j_gene: TRBJ2-1; abundance: -; d_gene: -; v_gene: TRBV27; CDR3aa: CASSPRRGNEQFF; CDR3nt: TGTGCCAGCAGTCCCCGCAGGGGCAATGAGCAGTTCTTC
j_gene: TRBJ1-1; abundance: once; d_gene: -; v_gene: TRBV6-6; CDR3aa: CASSWTAVNTEAFF; CDR3nt: TGTGCCAGCAGCTGGACAGCAGTGAACACTGAAGCTTTCTTT
j_gene: TRBJ2-7; abundance: -; d_gene: TRBD1; v_gene: TRBV11-1; CDR3aa: CASSLVGQGTYEQYF; CDR3nt: TGTGCCAGCAGCTTAGTTGGACAGGGAACCTACGAGCAGTACTTC
j_gene: TRBJ2-3; abundance: -; d_gene: TRBD2; v_gene: TRBV5-4; CDR3aa: CASSLVGGGPSDTQYF; CDR3nt: TGTGCCAGCAGCTTGGTGGGGGGAGGGCCGAGCGATACGCAGTATTTT
j_gene: TRBJ2-7; abundance: -; d_gene: -; v_gene: TRBV3-1/TRBV3-2; CDR3aa: CASSPSRNEQYF; CDR3nt: TGTGCCAGCAGTCCAAGTAGAAACGAGCAGTACTTC
j_gene: TRBJ2-1; abundance: -; d_gene: -; v_gene: TRBV28; CDR3aa: CAASGPNNEQFF; CDR3nt: TGTGCCGCCTCAGGGCCAAACAATGAGCAGTTCTTC
j_gene: TRBJ2-1; abundance: -; d_gene: TRBD1; v_gene: TRBV5-1; CDR3aa: CASSLQGNPYNEQFF; CDR3nt: TGCGCCAGCAGCTTACAGGGGAACCCCTACAATGAGCAGTTCTTC
j_gene: TRBJ1-2; abundance: -; d_gene: -; v_gene: TRBV4-2; CDR3aa: CASSQGDFGYTF; CDR3nt: TGTGCCAGCAGCCAGGGGGACTTCGGCTACACCTTC
j_gene: TRBJ2-5; abundance: few; d_gene: -; v_gene: TRBV6-5; CDR3aa: CASSYSATQYF; CDR3nt: TGTGCCAGCAGTTACTCGGCGACCCAGTACTTC
j_gene: TRBJ1-1; abundance: -; d_gene: TRBD1; v_gene: TRBV15; CDR3aa: CATSSGRTGVTEAFF; CDR3nt: TGTGCCACCAGCTCGGGAAGGACAGGAGTCACTGAAGCTTTCTTT